These 13 T cell receptor beta chains share one sample of origin, sequenced in a study of cytomegalovirus exposure and HLA in healthy donors. Amplification used 60 Vbeta primers and 13 Jbeta primers. Here immunoSEQ multiplex PCR was the method, and the copy in TCRdb shows in-frame clones only, minus some. The repertoire consists of about 140,000 clones, with roughly 76% occurring once and the leading ten covering about 1.7%. Material for sequencing was PBMCs. The receptor set was obtained from a female donor in good health and CMV-seronegative.

This chain links TRBV2 with TRBJ1-1, with 9 bases that match TRBD1. CDR1 is SNHLY, CDR2 FYNNEI, per germline. The CDR3 consists of 13 residues. Trimming removed 6 bases from V and 11 bases from J; junction bases left unmatched: 10. The DNA of the CDR3 is TGTGCCAGCAGCTTCGGGACAGGGACTTCGGCTTTCTTT. It specifies CASSFGTGTSAFF.

The V and J genes are TRBV19 and TRBJ2-2; 8 bases are shared with TRBD1. Germline V CDR1 and CDR2: LNHDA, SQIVND (reference sequence). The J segment lost 6 bases and the V segment lost 7 bases, leaving 7 bases of the junction unmatched. The length of the CDR3 is 14 residues. CDR3 nucleotides: TGTGCCAGTAAGGGACAGGTGGCCGCCGGGGAGCTGTTTTTT. It is translated as CASKGQVAAGELFF.

The chain combines TRBV7-2 with TRBJ1-2; 9 bases are shared with TRBD1. V shed 2 bases, J shed 8 bases, and the junction held 9 bases outside the gene matches. The CDR3 is 15 amino acids. Per the germline V gene, CDR1 is SGHTA and CDR2 is FQGNSA. The CDR3 region is CASSLNRGLGGGYTF. In nucleotides, the CDR3 is TGTGCCAGCAGCTTAAACAGGGGGCTAGGTGGAGGCTACACCTTC.

This chain connects TRBV4-2 to TRBJ1-1; 12 bases are a match to TRBD1. The CDR3 runs 14 residues. J gave up 11 bases and V 6 bases, and 10 bases lay outside the gene matches. Per the germline V gene, CDR1 is LGHNA and CDR2 is YNFKEQ. The CDR3 region is CASSPGTGGRSAFF. In DNA form, the CDR3 reads TGTGCCAGCAGTCCCGGGACAGGGGGCCGCTCGGCTTTCTTT.

This chain uses TRBV5-4 with TRBJ2-1; maybe TRBD1 (5 bases). Trimming left V 4 bases short and J 7 bases short, with 18 bases between. Germline values: CDR1 SGHNT, CDR2 YYREEE (reference sequence). The CDR3 covers 15 residues. The CDR3: CASSLLRDRGNEQFF. CDR3 in DNA: TGTGCCAGCAGCCTCCTAAGGGATAGGGGTAATGAGCAGTTCTTC.

The chain uses TRBV6-6 and TRBJ1-4, with TRBD1 identical over 10 bases. In germline, CDR1 is MNHNY, CDR2 SVGAGI (reference sequence). V lost 2 bases to trimming and J lost 7 bases; unmatched junction nucleotides: 1. The CDR3 is 14 amino acids. CDR3 sequence (DNA): TGTGCCAGCAGTTACGGACAGGGGGTTGAAAAACTGTTTTTT. Its protein is CASSYGQGVEKLFF.

The V call is TRBV15, the J call TRBJ1-2; D is perhaps TRBD1 (6 bases). The V end lost 1 base, the J end lost 7 bases, and 7 bases lay between the germline ends. Germline CDR1 is LNHNV and CDR2 is YYDKDF (reference sequence). This CDR3 comprises 12 residues. CDR3 sequence (DNA): TGTGCCACCAGCAGAGGCAGGGGTGGCTACACCTTC. The encoded protein is CATSRGRGGYTF.

The sample holds a few counts of this clone. The V gene is TRBV6-4, the J gene TRBJ2-2; D not resolved. Trimming pared 4 bases from V and 3 bases from J, leaving 6 bases between. This CDR3 has 13 residues. Germline CDR1 MRHNA, CDR2 SNTAGT. The CDR3 nucleotides read TGTGCCAGCAGTGCTACGGACACCGGGGAGCTGTTTTTT. The encoded protein is CASSATDTGELFF.

This clone was detected many times. The chain's CDR3 is CASSLLSYEQYF. In DNA form, the CDR3 reads TGTGCCAGCAGCTTACTCTCCTACGAGCAGTACTTC. V usage is TRBV11-3 and J usage is TRBJ2-7; D is unresolved. The V end lost 2 bases, the J end lost 0 bases, and 2 bases lay between the germline ends. The germline V gene has CDR1 SGHNT and CDR2 YENEEA. The CDR3 length is 12 residues.

This clone was seen only a few times. The chain carries TRBV7-9 and TRBJ1-5; maybe TRBD1 (5 bases). V lost 6 bases to trimming and J lost 0 bases, with 12 bases between them. Germline CDR1 and CDR2: SEHNR and FQNEAQ (reference sequence). The CDR3 consists of 15 residues. The chain's CDR3 is CASREGRDSNQPQHF. The CDR3 nucleotides read TGTGCCAGCAGGGAAGGCAGGGATAGCAATCAGCCCCAGCATTTT.

Here the CDR3 DNA reads TGCGCCAGCAGCCGACCCACTAGCGGTAGCTACAATGAGCAGTTCTTC. Residues: CASSRPTSGSYNEQFF. The chain employs TRBV4-1 and TRBJ2-1; 8 nucleotides line up with TRBD2. CDR1 and CDR2 (germline): MGHRA, YSYEKL. The CDR3 covers 16 residues. V lost 4 bases to trimming and J lost 3 bases; unmatched junction nucleotides: 8.

This sequence joins TRBV19 and TRBJ2-7, with D hard to call. Germline V gives CDR1 LNHDA, CDR2 SQIVND (reference sequence). V was cut by 5 bases and J by 6 bases, with 11 bases left in between. The CDR3 is made up of 12 amino acids. CDR3 protein: CASSDIYREQYF. CDR3 nucleotides: TGTGCCAGTAGTGATATCTATCGCGAGCAGTACTTC.

This chain links TRBV19 with TRBJ1-2; TRBD1 matches at 7 bases. V shed 2 bases, J shed 2 bases, and the junction held 2 bases outside the gene matches. CDR1 is LNHDA, CDR2 SQIVND, per germline (reference sequence). The CDR3 runs to 14 residues. CDR3 residues: CASSISRGNYGYTF. CDR3 nucleotide sequence: TGTGCCAGTAGTATATCCAGGGGGAACTATGGCTACACCTTC. The full variable domain, in which reference TRBV19 and TRBJ1-2 provide the parts outside the CDR3, is DGGITQSPKYLFRKEGQNVTLSCEQNLNHDAMYWYRQDPGQGLRLIYYSQIVNDFQKGDIAEGYSVSREKKESFPLTVTSAQKNPTAFYLCASSISRGNYGYTFGSGTRLTVV.